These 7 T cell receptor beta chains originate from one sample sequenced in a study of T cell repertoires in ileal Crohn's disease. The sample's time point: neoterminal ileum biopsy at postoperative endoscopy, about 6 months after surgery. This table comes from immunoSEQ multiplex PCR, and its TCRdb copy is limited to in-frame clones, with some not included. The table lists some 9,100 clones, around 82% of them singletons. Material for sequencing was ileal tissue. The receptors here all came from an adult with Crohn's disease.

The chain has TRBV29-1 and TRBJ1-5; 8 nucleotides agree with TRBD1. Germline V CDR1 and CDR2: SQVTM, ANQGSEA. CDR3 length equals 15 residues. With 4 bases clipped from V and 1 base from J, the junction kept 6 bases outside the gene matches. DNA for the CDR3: TGCAGCGTTGGGGTTGGGACAGGAAGCAATCAGCCCCAGCATTTT. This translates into CSVGVGTGSNQPQHF.

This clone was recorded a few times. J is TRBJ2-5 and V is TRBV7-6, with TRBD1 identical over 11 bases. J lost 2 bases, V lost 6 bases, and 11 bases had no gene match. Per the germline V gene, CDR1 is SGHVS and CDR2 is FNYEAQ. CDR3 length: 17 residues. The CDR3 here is CASSPRTGGDRQETQYF. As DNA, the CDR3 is TGTGCCAGCAGTCCAAGGACAGGGGGCGATAGGCAAGAGACCCAGTACTTC.

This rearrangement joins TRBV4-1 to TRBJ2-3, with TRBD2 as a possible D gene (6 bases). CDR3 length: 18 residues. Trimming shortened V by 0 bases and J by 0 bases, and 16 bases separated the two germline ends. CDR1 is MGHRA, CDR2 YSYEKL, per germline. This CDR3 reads CASSQDPSASSSTDTQYF. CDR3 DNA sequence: TGCGCCAGCAGCCAAGACCCTAGCGCGAGTTCTAGCACAGATACGCAGTATTTT.

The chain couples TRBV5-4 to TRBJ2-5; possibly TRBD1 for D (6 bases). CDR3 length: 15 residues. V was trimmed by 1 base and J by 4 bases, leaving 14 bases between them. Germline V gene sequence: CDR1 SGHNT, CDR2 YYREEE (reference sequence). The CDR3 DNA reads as TGTGCCAGCAGCTTGAGGACCCAGGGGCTAGAGACCCAGTACTTC. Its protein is CASSLRTQGLETQYF.

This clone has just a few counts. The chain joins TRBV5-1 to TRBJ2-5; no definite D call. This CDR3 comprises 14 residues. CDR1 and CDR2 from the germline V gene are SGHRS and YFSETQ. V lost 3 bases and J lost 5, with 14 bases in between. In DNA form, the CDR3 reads TGCGCCAGCAGCTCCTCATGGGCTTGGGAGACCCAGTACTTC. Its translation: CASSSSWAWETQYF.

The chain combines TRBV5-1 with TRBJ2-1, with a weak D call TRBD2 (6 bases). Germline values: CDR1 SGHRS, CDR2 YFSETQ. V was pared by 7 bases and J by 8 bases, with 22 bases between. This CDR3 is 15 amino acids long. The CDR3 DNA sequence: TGCGCCAGCTCCAGGAAAGCGGGCCGCGGGGATGAGCAGTTCTTC. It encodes CASSRKAGRGDEQFF.

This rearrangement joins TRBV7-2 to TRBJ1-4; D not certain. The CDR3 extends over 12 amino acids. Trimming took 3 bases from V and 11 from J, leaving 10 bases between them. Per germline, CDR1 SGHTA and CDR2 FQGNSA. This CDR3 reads CASSFVPGKLFF. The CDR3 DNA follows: TGTGCCAGCAGCTTCGTTCCGGGTAAACTGTTTTTT.